This T cell receptor (beta chain) was sequenced for a study of blood T cell repertoires in COVID-19. As for the study in general: Specimens from acute and convalescent COVID-19 originated in the United States, Italy and Spain. T cells, B-cell-depleted T cells, or PBMCs supplied cDNA or gDNA.

This CDR3 is 11 amino acids long. Trimming left V 9 bases short and J 1 base short, with 6 bases between. CDR1 is SNHLY and CDR2 is FYNNEI in the germline V gene. In the original processing: Researchers report that nucleated cell counts were estimated from reference gene primer amplification. The protocol was immunoSEQ multiplex PCR, while the TCRdb copy is restricted to in-frame clones and leaves out a portion. The DNA gave D and trimming, while V, J and clone size come from that table. The sample contains about 200,000 clones, approximately 91% of which appear only once. Followed longitudinally, the Seattle patients had been enrolled during active infection.

Sequenced input: peripheral blood. This clonotype was sampled from a man in his fifties with COVID-19, enrolled during active disease. V gene TRBV2 combines with J gene TRBJ1-1, with D perhaps matching TRBD1 (5 bases). CDR3 DNA sequence: TGTGCCAGTGGACAGAACACTGAAGCTTTCTTT. Translation gives CASGQNTEAFF.